The entry below gives a single T cell receptor beta chain sequence along with its context. This sample stems from a study of cytomegalovirus exposure and HLA in healthy donors. Both 60 Vbeta primers and 13 Jbeta primers went into the PCR. TCRdb's table, derived via immunoSEQ multiplex PCR, lists solely in-frame clones and lacks some. The sample features 96,000 or so clones, with 3% to 4% in its top ten. The CDR3 contains 12 residues. Germline CDR1 reads SQVTM; CDR2 reads ANQGSEA. The trim removed 8 bases at V and 1 base at J, leaving 4 bases unmatched. The sequenced material came from PBMCs. The receptor comes from a young woman in good health and CMV-seronegative. The chain couples TRBV29-1 to TRBJ1-1, with 7 positions matching TRBD1. CDR3 region: CSIRQGNTEAFF. CDR3 sequence (DNA): TGCAGCATAAGACAGGGGAACACTGAAGCTTTCTTT.